A single TCR beta chain is shown here with its context. Its antigen is as yet unknown. The sample belongs to a study of cytomegalovirus exposure and HLA in healthy donors. Study overall: Within an early data release were tens of millions of unique TCRs drawn from HLA-typed donors. Study conclusions and caveats: Reportedly, a later analysis found an Asian-associated ancestry cluster had fewer N-insertions than the approximately 600-donor mean.

The PCR used 60 Vbeta and 13 Jbeta primers. Sequenced by immunoSEQ multiplex PCR; TCRdb stores in-frame clones only, minus some. The sample consists of over 200,000 clones, 82% of them appearing once. The germline V and J ends were trimmed by 0 bases and 6 bases, with 21 bases remaining between them. The CDR3 runs to 18 residues. Germline loops: CDR1 LNHNV, CDR2 YYDKDF (reference sequence). V gene TRBV15 combines with J gene TRBJ2-1; no clear D. Sequenced input: PBMCs. This receptor was identified in a middle-aged man in good health and CMV-seropositive. The CDR3 nucleotides read TGTGCCACCAGCAGAGAGGCAGCATTTAGCCTAAATCTCAATGAGCAGTTCTTC. It translates to CATSREAAFSLNLNEQFF.